Given below is one T cell receptor (beta chain) in context. Antigen: not known. This sample was taken from a study of cytomegalovirus exposure and HLA in healthy donors. Study results and limitations: V segments that were indistinguishable, TRBV6-2 and TRBV6-3 among them, were omitted from analysis.

The PCR contained 60 Vbeta and 13 Jbeta primers. Sequencing used immunoSEQ multiplex PCR; TCRdb keeps in-frame clones, though not all of them. Of some 160,000 clones in the sample, 77% are singletons; the top ten hold 1.5% to 2%. V was pared by 1 base and J by 1 base, with 4 bases between. Germline CDR1 is SGHVS and CDR2 is FQNEAQ. CDR3 length equals 13 residues. The sequenced sample consisted of PBMCs. The chain joins TRBV7-8 to TRBJ1-2; D unresolved. This receptor was obtained from a woman in her twenties or thirties in good health and CMV-seronegative. The CDR3 protein is CASSLVSNYGYTF. Here the CDR3 DNA reads TGTGCCAGCAGCTTAGTTAGTAACTATGGCTACACCTTC.